The clone carrying this T cell receptor (beta chain) was counted many times. The target antigen is unknown. The data were taken from a study of Graves' ophthalmopathy and Graves' hyperthyroidism. About the study: Prior to any treatment, peripheral blood was collected at the time of initial diagnosis.

Amplification from RNA transcripts yielded the TCR beta CDR3 regions. Following a first-round RT-PCR that used HTBI primers, a second-round multiplex PCR was carried out. MiXCR, applied by TCRdb to the multiplex PCR reads, yields one record per CDR3 protein. The sample consists of over 450,000 distinct CDR3 sequences, 13% to 15% of them appearing once. Whole-study results and caveats: The model predicted ophthalmopathy progression with around 70% sensitivity and around 72% specificity.

The CDR3 runs 14 residues. V shed 1 base and J shed 3 bases, with 9 bases lying between them. Orbital computed tomography, thyroid ultrasound, TRAb, serum thyroxine and clinical symptoms formed the basis of diagnosis. A volume of 9.5 to 10 ml of fresh peripheral blood supplied the PBMCs. This TCR came from a woman aged 25 to 39 with Graves' ophthalmopathy. The gene calls are TRBV12-3 or TRBV12-4 and TRBJ2-5, with D possibly TRBD2 on 6 matching bases. Material for sequencing was blood. The CDR3 nucleotides are TGTGCCAGCAGTTTAGGACTAGGGAAAGAGACCCAGTACTTC. Protein product: CASSLGLGKETQYF.